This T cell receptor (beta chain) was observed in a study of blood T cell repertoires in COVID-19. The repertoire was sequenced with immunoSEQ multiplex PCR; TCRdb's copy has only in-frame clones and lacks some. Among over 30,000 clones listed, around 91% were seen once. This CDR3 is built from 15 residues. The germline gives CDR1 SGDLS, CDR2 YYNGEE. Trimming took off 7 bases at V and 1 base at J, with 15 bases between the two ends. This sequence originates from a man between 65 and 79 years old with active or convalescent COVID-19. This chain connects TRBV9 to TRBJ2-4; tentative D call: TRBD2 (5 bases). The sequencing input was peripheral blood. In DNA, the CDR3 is TGTGCCAGCTCCGCCGGGGTATCGGCCAAAAACATTCAGTACTTC. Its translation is CASSAGVSAKNIQYF. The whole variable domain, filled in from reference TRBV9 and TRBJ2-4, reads DSGVTQTPKHLITATGQRVTLRCSPRSGDLSVYWYQQSLDQGLQFLIQYYNGEERAKGNILERFSAQQFPDLHSELNLSSLELGDSALYFCASSAGVSAKNIQYFGAGTRLSVL.